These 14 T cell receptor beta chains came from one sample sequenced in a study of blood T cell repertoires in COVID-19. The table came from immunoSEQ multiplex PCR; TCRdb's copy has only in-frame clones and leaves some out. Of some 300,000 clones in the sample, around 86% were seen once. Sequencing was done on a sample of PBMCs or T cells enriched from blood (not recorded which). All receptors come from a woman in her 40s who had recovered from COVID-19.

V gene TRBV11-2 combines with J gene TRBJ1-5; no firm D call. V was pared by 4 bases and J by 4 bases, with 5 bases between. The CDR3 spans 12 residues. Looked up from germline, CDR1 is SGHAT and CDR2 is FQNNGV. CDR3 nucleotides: TGTGCCAGCAGCTCAAAAAATCAGCCCCAGCATTTT. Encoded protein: CASSSKNQPQHF.

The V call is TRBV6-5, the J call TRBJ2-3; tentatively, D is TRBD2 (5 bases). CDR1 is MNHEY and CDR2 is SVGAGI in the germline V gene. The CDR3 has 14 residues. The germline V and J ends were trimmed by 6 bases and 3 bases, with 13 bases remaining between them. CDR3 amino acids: CASRRASGTDTQYF. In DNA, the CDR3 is TGTGCCAGCAGGCGAGCGAGCGGTACAGATACGCAGTATTTT.

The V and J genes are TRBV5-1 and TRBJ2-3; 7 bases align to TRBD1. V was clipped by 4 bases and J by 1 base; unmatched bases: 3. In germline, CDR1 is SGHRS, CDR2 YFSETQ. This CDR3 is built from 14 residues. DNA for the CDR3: TGCGCCAGCAGCGAGGGGGCAGGCACAGATACGCAGTATTTT. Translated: CASSEGAGTDTQYF.

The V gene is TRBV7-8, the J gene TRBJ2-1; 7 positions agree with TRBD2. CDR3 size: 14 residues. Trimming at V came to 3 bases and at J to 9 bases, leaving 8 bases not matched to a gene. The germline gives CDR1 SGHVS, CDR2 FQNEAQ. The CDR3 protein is CASSLMTSSGEQFF. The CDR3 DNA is TGTGCCAGCAGCTTGATGACTAGCTCGGGTGAGCAGTTCTTC.

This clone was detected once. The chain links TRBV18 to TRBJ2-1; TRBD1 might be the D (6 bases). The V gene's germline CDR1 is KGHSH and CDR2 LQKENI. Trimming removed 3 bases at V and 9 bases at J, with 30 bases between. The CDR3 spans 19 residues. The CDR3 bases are TGTGCCAGCTCACCTAGAAGACCTTTATCCGGGACAAGTCTCCCTGAGCAGTTCTTC. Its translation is CASSPRRPLSGTSLPEQFF. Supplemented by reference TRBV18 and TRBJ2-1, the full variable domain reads NAGVMQNPRHLVRRRGQEARLRCSPMKGHSHVYWYRQLPEEGLKFMVYLQKENIIDESGMPKERFSAEFPKEGPSILRIQQVVRGDSAAYFCASSPRRPLSGTSLPEQFFGPGTRLTVL.

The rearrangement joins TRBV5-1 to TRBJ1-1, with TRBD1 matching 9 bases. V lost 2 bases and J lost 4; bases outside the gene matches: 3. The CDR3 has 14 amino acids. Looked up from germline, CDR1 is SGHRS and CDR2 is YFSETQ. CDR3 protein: CASSFRQGGTEAFF. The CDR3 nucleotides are TGCGCCAGCAGCTTCCGACAGGGGGGCACTGAAGCTTTCTTT.

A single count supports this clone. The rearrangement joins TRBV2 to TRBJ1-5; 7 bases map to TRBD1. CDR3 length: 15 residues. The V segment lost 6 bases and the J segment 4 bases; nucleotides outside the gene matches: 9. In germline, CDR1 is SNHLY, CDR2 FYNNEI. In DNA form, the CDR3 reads TGTGCCAGCAGCGAGACAGGGTATGGGAATCAGCCCCAGCATTTT. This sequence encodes CASSETGYGNQPQHF.

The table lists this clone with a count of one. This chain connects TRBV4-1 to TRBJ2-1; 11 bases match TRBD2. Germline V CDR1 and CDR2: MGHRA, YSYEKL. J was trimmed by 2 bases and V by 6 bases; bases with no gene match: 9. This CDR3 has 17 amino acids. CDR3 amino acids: CASRITSGRGPYNEQFF. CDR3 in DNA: TGCGCCAGCAGAATTACTAGCGGGAGAGGGCCCTACAATGAGCAGTTCTTC.

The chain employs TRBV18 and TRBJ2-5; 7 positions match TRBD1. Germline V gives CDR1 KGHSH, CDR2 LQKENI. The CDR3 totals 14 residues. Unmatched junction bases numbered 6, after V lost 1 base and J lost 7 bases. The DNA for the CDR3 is TGTGCCAGCTCACCACAGGGACAGCCAGGGACCCAGTACTTC. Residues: CASSPQGQPGTQYF.

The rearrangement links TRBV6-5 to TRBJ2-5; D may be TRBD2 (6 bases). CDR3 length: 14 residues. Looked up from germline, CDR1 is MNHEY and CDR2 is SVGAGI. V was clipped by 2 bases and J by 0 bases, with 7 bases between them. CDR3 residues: CASSYGGNQETQYF. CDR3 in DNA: TGTGCCAGCAGTTACGGAGGGAACCAAGAGACCCAGTACTTC.

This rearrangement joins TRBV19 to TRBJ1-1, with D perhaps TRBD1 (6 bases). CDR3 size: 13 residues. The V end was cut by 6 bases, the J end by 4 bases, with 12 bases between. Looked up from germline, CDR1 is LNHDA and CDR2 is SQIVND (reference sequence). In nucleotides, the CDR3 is TGTGCCAGTAGCCTCCGGGACACCACTGAAGCTTTCTTT. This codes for CASSLRDTTEAFF. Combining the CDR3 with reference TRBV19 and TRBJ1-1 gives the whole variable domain DGGITQSPKYLFRKEGQNVTLSCEQNLNHDAMYWYRQDPGQGLRLIYYSQIVNDFQKGDIAEGYSVSREKKESFPLTVTSAQKNPTAFYLCASSLRDTTEAFFGQGTRLTVV.

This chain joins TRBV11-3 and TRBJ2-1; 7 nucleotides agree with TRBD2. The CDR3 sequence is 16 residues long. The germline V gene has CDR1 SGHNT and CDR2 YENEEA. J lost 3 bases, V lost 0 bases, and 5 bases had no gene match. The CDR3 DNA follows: TGTGCCAGCAGCTTAGATGGTGGCGGGGGCTACAATGAGCAGTTCTTC. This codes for CASSLDGGGGYNEQFF.

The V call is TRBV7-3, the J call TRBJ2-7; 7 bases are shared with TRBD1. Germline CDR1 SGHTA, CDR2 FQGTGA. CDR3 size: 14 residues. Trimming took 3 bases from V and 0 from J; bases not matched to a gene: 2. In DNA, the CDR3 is TGTGCCAGCAGCTTGGCAGGGGGCTCCTACGAGCAGTACTTC. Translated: CASSLAGGSYEQYF.

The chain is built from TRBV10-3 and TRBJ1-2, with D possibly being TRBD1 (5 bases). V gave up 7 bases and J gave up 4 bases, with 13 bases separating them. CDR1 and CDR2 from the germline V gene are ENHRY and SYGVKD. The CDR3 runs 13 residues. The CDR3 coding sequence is TGTGCCATCATGGCGGGGCAGGGCTATGGCTACACCTTC. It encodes CAIMAGQGYGYTF.